Listed here are 24 T cell receptor beta chains from one sample, sequenced in a study of control samples from healthy donors and cancer patients. This table comes from immunoSEQ multiplex PCR, and its TCRdb copy is limited to in-frame clones, with some not included. The table lists 400,000 to 500,000 clones, 90% of them singletons. The sample comprised PBMCs. The source is a man in his forties with head and neck cancer.

The V and J genes are TRBV4-1 and TRBJ2-7, with 8 bases that match TRBD1. CDR3 length: 13 amino acids. The trim removed 4 bases at V and 6 bases at J, leaving 5 bases unmatched. CDR1 is MGHRA and CDR2 is YSYEKL in the germline V gene. DNA for the CDR3: TGCGCCAGCAGCCGGGGACAGGAAAGCGAGCAGTACTTC. This encodes CASSRGQESEQYF.

The chain combines TRBV27 with TRBJ2-7, with TRBD2 identical over 9 bases. The germline gives CDR1 MNHEY, CDR2 SMNVEV (reference sequence). V dropped 2 bases and J dropped 2; count of bases not matched to a gene: 4. The CDR3 totals 15 residues. Here the CDR3 DNA reads TGTGCCAGCAGTTTACTTACTAGCGGGCCCTACGAGCAGTACTTC. Its translation: CASSLLTSGPYEQYF.

This chain uses TRBV7-8 with TRBJ2-2, with unresolved D. Germline CDR1 and CDR2: SGHVS and FQNEAQ. The germline V and J ends were trimmed by 0 bases and 8 bases, with 13 bases remaining between them. This CDR3 spans 15 amino acids. As DNA, the CDR3 is TGTGCCAGCAGCTTAGCGGCTACTTGGGTGGGGGAGCTGTTTTTT. This encodes CASSLAATWVGELFF. Full variable domain (rest looked up from reference TRBV7-8 and TRBJ2-2): GAGVSQSPRYKVAKRGQDVALRCDPISGHVSLFWYQQALGQGPEFLTYFQNEAQLDKSGLPSDRFFAERPEGSVSTLKIQRTQQEDSAVYLCASSLAATWVGELFFGEGSRLTVL.

The chain is built from TRBV6-2 or TRBV6-3 and TRBJ1-2; the D is unclear. The germline CDR1 and CDR2 sequences are MNHEY and SVGEGT. The CDR3 is 14 amino acids. Trimming removed 5 bases from V and 7 bases from J, with 17 bases in between. CDR3 protein: CASSPPSGVSGYTF. CDR3 DNA sequence: TGTGCCAGCAGTCCCCCCTCCGGGGTGAGTGGCTACACCTTC.

The V call is TRBV3-1 (or the pseudogene TRBV3-2), the J call TRBJ2-5; 7 bases align to TRBD1. Losses at the gene ends were 2 bases for V and 1 base for J; bases not matched to a gene: 4. This CDR3 is built from 15 residues. Germline V gene lookup returns CDR1 LGHDT and CDR2 YNNKEL (reference sequence). CDR3 in amino acids: CASSQTGVVQETQYF. DNA of the CDR3: TGTGCCAGCAGCCAAACAGGGGTTGTCCAAGAGACCCAGTACTTC.

The V and J genes are TRBV2 and TRBJ1-2, with a possible D match to TRBD1 (6 bases). CDR3 length: 13 residues. From germline, CDR1 is SNHLY and CDR2 FYNNEI. Trimming took off 2 bases at V and 7 bases at J, with 11 bases between the two ends. The CDR3, as DNA: TGTGCCAGCAGTGAACAGGGGCCGAGTGGCTACACCTTC. Its translation: CASSEQGPSGYTF.

The chain is built from TRBV6-5 and TRBJ1-5; D might be TRBD1 (5 bases). Germline loops: CDR1 MNHEY, CDR2 SVGAGI. The CDR3 runs to 15 residues. V shed 6 bases and J shed 3 bases, with 15 bases lying between them. CDR3 nucleotides: TGTGCCAGCAGCCCCGGGGGTAGGAACAATCAGCCCCAGCATTTT. This gives the protein CASSPGGRNNQPQHF.

The rearrangement links TRBV6-1 to TRBJ1-5; D is uncertain. Between the trimmed V and J ends, which lost 1 base and 2 bases, there was a span of 15 bases. This CDR3 has 17 amino acids. Germline V CDR1 and CDR2: MNHNS, SASEGT. CDR3 DNA: TGTGCCAGCAGTGAAGACGTCTGGACGATCCGCAATCAGCCCCAGCATTTT. As protein: CASSEDVWTIRNQPQHF.

The chain has TRBV5-1 and TRBJ2-5; 7 nucleotides line up with TRBD1. This CDR3 has 13 residues. In germline, CDR1 is SGHRS, CDR2 YFSETQ. The junction had 6 bases not matched to a gene; V was cut back by 7 bases and J by 3 bases. CDR3 in amino acids: CASQDRREETQYF. CDR3 DNA sequence: TGCGCCAGCCAGGACAGGCGCGAAGAGACCCAGTACTTC.

The table lists this clone with a few counts. This rearrangement joins TRBV6-6 to TRBJ1-3, with a weak D call TRBD1 (5 bases). Per germline, CDR1 MNHNY and CDR2 SVGAGI (reference sequence). The V end was cut by 6 bases, the J end by 0 bases, with 15 bases between. The CDR3 extends over 16 amino acids. The DNA for the CDR3 is TGTGCCAGCAGCTACGGGGGTTTTGACTCTGGAAACACCATATATTTT. It codes for CASSYGGFDSGNTIYF.

This chain links TRBV6-5 with TRBJ2-1; D call uncertain. V was shortened by 7 bases and J by 0 bases, with 10 bases between the two germline ends. This CDR3 has 14 amino acids. Germline V gene data show CDR1 as MNHEY and CDR2 as SVGAGI. The CDR3 region has the DNA TGTGCCAGCAACGACTTGAGCTCCTACAATGAGCAGTTCTTC. Translation: CASNDLSSYNEQFF.

This sequence joins TRBV18 and TRBJ1-3, with D unresolved. Trimming pared 2 bases from V and 3 bases from J, leaving 5 bases between. Germline V gene data show CDR1 as KGHSH and CDR2 as LQKENI. CDR3 length: 13 residues. CDR3 nucleotides: TGTGCCAGCTCACCAAGCGGTGGAAACACCATATATTTT. This encodes CASSPSGGNTIYF.

The V and J genes are TRBV19 and TRBJ2-7; D gene ambiguous. V was pared by 5 bases and J by 0 bases, with 11 bases between. The germline V gene has CDR1 LNHDA and CDR2 SQIVND (reference sequence). The CDR3 sequence is 14 residues long. CDR3 in DNA: TGTGCCAGTAGTGGTCGCCTGAGCTCCTACGAGCAGTACTTC. It translates to CASSGRLSSYEQYF.

The V call is TRBV28, the J call TRBJ1-6, with D perhaps TRBD1 (5 bases). V was clipped by 8 bases and J by 7 bases, with 9 bases between them. Per the germline V gene, CDR1 is MDHEN and CDR2 is SYDVKM. The CDR3 consists of 12 residues. DNA for the CDR3: TGTGCCAGCGGGGGTGGCAATTCACCCCTCCACTTT. It translates to CASGGGNSPLHF.

This clone was detected only once. The rearrangement links TRBV19 to TRBJ1-4, with D possibly being TRBD1 (6 bases). Trimming removed 7 bases at V and 0 bases at J, with 15 bases between. The CDR3 loop spans 16 amino acids. Per germline, CDR1 LNHDA and CDR2 SQIVND (reference sequence). CDR3 protein: CASTLQGPATNEKLFF. The CDR3 bases are TGTGCCAGTACCCTACAGGGCCCTGCAACTAATGAAAAACTGTTTTTT.

The CDR3: CASSPSGVNEQFF. As DNA, the CDR3 is TGTGCCAGCTCACCCTCAGGTGTCAATGAGCAGTTCTTC. J is TRBJ2-1 and V is TRBV18, with D unresolved. Germline lookup yields CDR1 KGHSH and CDR2 LQKENI. V gave up 3 bases and J gave up 6 bases, with 9 bases separating them. This CDR3 is built from 13 residues. Variable domain in full (rest from reference TRBV18 and TRBJ2-1): NAGVMQNPRHLVRRRGQEARLRCSPMKGHSHVYWYRQLPEEGLKFMVYLQKENIIDESGMPKERFSAEFPKEGPSILRIQQVVRGDSAAYFCASSPSGVNEQFFGPGTRLTVL.

The chain is built from TRBV9 and TRBJ1-4; maybe TRBD1 (6 bases). The germline V gene has CDR1 SGDLS and CDR2 YYNGEE. The length of the CDR3 is 15 residues. V was trimmed by 3 bases and J by 5 bases, leaving 14 bases between them. CDR3 bases: TGTGCCAGCAGCGCCGCCGGGACAAGAAATGAAAAACTGTTTTTT. Protein sequence: CASSAAGTRNEKLFF.

V and J are TRBV11-2 and TRBJ1-1; D unresolved. The CDR3 consists of 15 residues. Germline V gene sequence: CDR1 SGHAT, CDR2 FQNNGV. V was pared by 0 bases and J by 4 bases, with 12 bases between. CDR3: CASSLDRGGPTEAFF. CDR3 in DNA: TGTGCCAGCAGCTTAGATCGGGGTGGGCCCACTGAAGCTTTCTTT.

The chain uses TRBV28 and TRBJ2-6; D remains unclear. Germline CDR1 reads MDHEN; CDR2 reads SYDVKM. Trimming took off 5 bases at V and 1 base at J, with 3 bases between the two ends. The CDR3 covers 13 residues. The CDR3 sequence: CASSRSGANVLTF. The CDR3 coding sequence is TGTGCCAGCAGTAGGTCTGGGGCCAACGTCCTGACTTTC. Drawing the rest from reference TRBV28 and TRBJ2-6, the complete variable domain is DVKVTQSSRYLVKRTGEKVFLECVQDMDHENMFWYRQDPGLGLRLIYFSYDVKMKEKGDIPEGYSVSREKKERFSLILESASTNQTSMYLCASSRSGANVLTFGAGSRLTVL.

The V and J genes are TRBV2 and TRBJ2-5; a possible D gene is TRBD2 (5 bases). V was shortened by 8 bases and J by 2 bases, with 9 bases between the two germline ends. Germline CDR1 and CDR2: SNHLY and FYNNEI. The CDR3 length is 12 residues. The CDR3 sequence is CASLALQETQYF. The CDR3 region has the DNA TGTGCCAGCCTAGCCTTACAAGAGACCCAGTACTTC. The whole variable domain, filled in from reference TRBV2 and TRBJ2-5, reads EPEVTQTPSHQVTQMGQEVILRCVPISNHLYFYWYRQILGQKVEFLVSFYNNEISEKSEIFDDQFSVERPDGSNFTLKIRSTKLEDSAMYFCASLALQETQYFGPGTRLLVL.

The rearrangement joins TRBV7-2 to TRBJ2-3; D perhaps matches TRBD1 (5 bases). Trimming removed 1 base at V and 2 bases at J, with 7 bases between. This CDR3 contains 14 residues. CDR1 is SGHTA, CDR2 FQGNSA, per germline. The CDR3, as DNA: TGTGCCAGCAGCTTAGGAGGACACACAGATACGCAGTATTTT. Translated, it gives CASSLGGHTDTQYF. Complete variable domain (other parts from reference TRBV7-2 and TRBJ2-3): GAGVSQSPSNKVTEKGKDVELRCDPISGHTALYWYRQSLGQGLEFLIYFQGNSAPDKSGLPSDRFSAERTGGSVSTLTIQRTQQEDSAVYLCASSLGGHTDTQYFGPGTRLTVL.

The chain carries TRBV2 and TRBJ2-7, with 12 bases identical to TRBD1. Unmatched junction bases numbered 4, after V lost 7 bases and J lost 3 bases. The CDR3 covers 14 residues. From germline, CDR1 is SNHLY and CDR2 FYNNEI. The CDR3 sequence: CASTGTGGRYEQYF. The CDR3 DNA reads as TGTGCCAGCACTGGGACAGGGGGCCGCTACGAGCAGTACTTC.

This chain joins TRBV15 and TRBJ2-5; 8 nucleotides line up with TRBD1. CDR3 length equals 15 residues. CDR1 and CDR2 from the germline V gene are LNHNV and YYDKDF (reference sequence). The ends lost 5 bases at V and 1 base at J; junction bases unmatched: 6. The DNA of the CDR3 is TGTGCCACCAGCCCCAGGGGGCAAGTCCAAGAGACCCAGTACTTC. This gives the protein CATSPRGQVQETQYF.

The V gene is TRBV6-4, the J gene TRBJ1-2, with 9 bases matching TRBD1. J gave up 8 bases and V 2 bases, and 3 bases lay outside the gene matches. Germline V gives CDR1 MRHNA, CDR2 SNTAGT. This CDR3 has 13 amino acids. CDR3 region: CASSDGQGRGYTF. The CDR3, as DNA: TGTGCCAGCAGTGACGGACAGGGGAGAGGCTACACCTTC.